The T cell receptor beta chain described here comes from a study of blood T cell repertoires in COVID-19 (dated by TCRdb to between 2020 and 2021). Concerning the study at large: Collaborator samples came from the United States, Italy and Spain and covered acute and convalescent phases of COVID-19. The material from the prospective study consisted of cDNA or gDNA derived from T cells, B-cell-depleted T cells, or PBMCs. Subjects who had been exposed to COVID-19, were actively infected with it, or had recovered from it provided the deeply sampled blood TCRbeta repertoires that made up the dataset. The repertoires were made available in a free public database intended to serve as a resource for research on the immune response to SARS-CoV-2. Samples came from the ongoing ImmuneRACE study (first 160 participants) plus 1,254 subjects from 6 global collaborators. A de-identified subject ID, COVID-19 status, age in years and sex were almost always included in the sample metadata. Where available, HLA class I and class II types were taken from metadata supplied by the sample provider and were not determined by assay-based typing.

The immunoSEQ Assay, a bias-controlled multiplex PCR, was used to amplify TCRbeta CDR3 regions from genomic DNA. Under the source paper's analysis protocol: Within the assay, amplification of reference gene primers was used to estimate how many nucleated cells each sample contained. To quantify the absolute abundance of each unique TCRbeta CDR3 rearrangement, sequence reads were collapsed and filtered. For each sample, productive Simpson clonality was calculated as the square root of Simpson's diversity index across productive rearrangements. In its TCRdb copy, this immuneACCESS table keeps in-frame sequences only and misses some clones. Where compared with another copy, unresolved V genes explain less than half of these, and the others have no known cause. V and J calls and clone size are given by that table; D and trimming were obtained from the DNA. The sample yields approximately 62,000 clones; more than 80% were counted once. Of the sample, around 8.3% is held by the ten largest clones.

Note on this clone: This clone's antigen is unknown. No base qualities exist here, and no much larger clone lies one base off it.

Points the paper makes about the study in general: Clinical and demographic metadata were provided uncurated, with the amount varying by source and participant.

The CDR3 holds 15 amino acids from the cysteine to the phenylalanine. The DNA shown is the 45-base CDR3, in frame from base 1. From the germline V gene (reference sequence), CDR1 is SEHNR and CDR2 is FQNEAQ. V loses 6 bases, J loses 5 bases, and the germline ends lie 20 bases apart. The collaborating institutions used their own protocols to collect whole blood in K2EDTA tubes. For TCRbeta analysis, collaborators shipped samples in one of three forms: frozen whole blood, isolated PBMCs, or DNA extracted from either of those sample types. The material sequenced was peripheral blood. The origin of this receptor is a human donor with active COVID-19. The donor label of this sample is uncertain. The rearranged chain carries TRBV7-9 and TRBJ2-7; TRBD2 is possibly the D segment (6 matching bases). The CDR3 in this case is CASSFLTAGLNEQYF. The DNA is as follows: TGTGCCAGCAGTTTTTTGACGGCGGGACTGAACGAGCAGTACTTC.